What follows is one T cell receptor (beta chain) and its context. This record belongs to a study of blood T cell repertoires in COVID-19. Study at large: Sources were T cells, B-cell-depleted T cells, or PBMCs; the material itself was cDNA or gDNA.

Methods used by the authors: For nucleated cells, counts were estimated from reference gene primer amplification. Libraries were prepared by immunoSEQ multiplex PCR; TCRdb keeps only in-frame clonotypes and omits some of them. The V and J calls and clone size were taken over from that table, and D and trimming were inferred from the DNA. The sample contains a few hundred thousand clones, 85% of which appear only once. There are 17 residues in the CDR3. Germline values: CDR1 MGHRA, CDR2 YSYEKL. The V gene end was trimmed by 2 bases and the J gene end by 2 bases; junction bases not matched to a gene: 7.

The genes are TRBV4-1 and TRBJ2-2; 8 nucleotides agree with TRBD2. The origin of this receptor is a human donor in a cohort sampled during active COVID-19. The sample consisted of peripheral blood. The CDR3 sequence is CASSQLVRGGNTGELFF. The CDR3, as DNA: TGCGCCAGCAGCCAATTGGTCCGGGGGGGAAACACCGGGGAGCTGTTTTTT.